The TCR beta chain under discussion was sequenced for a study of regulatory T cells in long-lasting Graves disease. The time point here: newly diagnosed GD, antithyroid drugs for less than 3 months. Scientists built the TCR library using RNA that was extracted from PBMCs. Building the TCR beta libraries relied on iRepertoire HTBI primers, and CDR3 regions underwent Arm-PCR. One entry per CDR3 protein, called by TCRdb with MiXCR from the multiplex PCR reads. The data contain about 430,000 distinct CDR3 sequences, about 15% of them singletons. This clonotype was observed at least ten times. Per germline, CDR1 GTSNPN and CDR2 SVGIG (reference sequence). V lost 2 bases and J lost 7, with 6 bases in between. This CDR3 is 11 amino acids long. The data also belong to a second study, concerning T cells in Graves' hyperthyroidism and ophthalmopathy.

V usage is TRBV30 and J usage is TRBJ2-1, with D unclear. The receptor was isolated from a woman between 40 and 55 years old with Graves disease. The sample here was peripheral blood mononuclear cells (PBMCs), taken at new diagnosis, from a patient treated with antithyroid drugs. CDR3 protein: CAWSLENEQFF. Here the CDR3 DNA reads TGTGCCTGGAGTCTAGAGAATGAGCAGTTCTTC.